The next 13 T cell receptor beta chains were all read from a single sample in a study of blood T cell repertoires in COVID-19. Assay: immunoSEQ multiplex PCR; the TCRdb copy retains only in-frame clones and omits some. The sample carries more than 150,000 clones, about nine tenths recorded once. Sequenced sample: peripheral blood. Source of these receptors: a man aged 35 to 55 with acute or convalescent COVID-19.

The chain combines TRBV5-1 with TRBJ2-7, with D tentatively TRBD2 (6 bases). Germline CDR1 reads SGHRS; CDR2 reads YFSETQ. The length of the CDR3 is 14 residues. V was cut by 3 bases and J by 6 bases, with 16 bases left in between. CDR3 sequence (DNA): TGCGCCAGCAGCTCGGGACTCTCACCTGGCGAGCAGTACTTC. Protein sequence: CASSSGLSPGEQYF.

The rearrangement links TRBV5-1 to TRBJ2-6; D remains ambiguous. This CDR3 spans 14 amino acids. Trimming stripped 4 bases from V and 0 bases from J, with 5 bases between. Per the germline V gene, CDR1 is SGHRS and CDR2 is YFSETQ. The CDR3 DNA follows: TGCGCCAGCAGCGAGAACTCTGGGGCCAACGTCCTGACTTTC. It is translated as CASSENSGANVLTF.

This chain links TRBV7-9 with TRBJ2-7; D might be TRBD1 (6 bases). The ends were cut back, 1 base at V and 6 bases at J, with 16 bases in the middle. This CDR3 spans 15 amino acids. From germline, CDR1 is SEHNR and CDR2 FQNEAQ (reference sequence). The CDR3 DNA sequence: TGTGCCAGCAGCTTAGTACAGGGAGTCCCCTCCGAGCAGTACTTC. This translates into CASSLVQGVPSEQYF.

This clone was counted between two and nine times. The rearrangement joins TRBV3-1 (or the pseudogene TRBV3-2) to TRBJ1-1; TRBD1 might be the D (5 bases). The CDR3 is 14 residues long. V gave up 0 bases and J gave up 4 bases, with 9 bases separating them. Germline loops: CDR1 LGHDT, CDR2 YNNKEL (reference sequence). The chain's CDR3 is CASSQDFRVTEAFF. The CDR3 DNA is TGTGCCAGCAGCCAAGATTTCAGGGTCACTGAAGCTTTCTTT.

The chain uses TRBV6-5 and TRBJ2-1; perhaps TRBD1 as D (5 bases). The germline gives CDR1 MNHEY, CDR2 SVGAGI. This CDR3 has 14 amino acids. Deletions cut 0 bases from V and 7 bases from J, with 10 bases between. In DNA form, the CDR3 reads TGTGCCAGCAGTTACTCTTTCAGGGTAAATGAGCAGTTCTTC. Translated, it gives CASSYSFRVNEQFF.

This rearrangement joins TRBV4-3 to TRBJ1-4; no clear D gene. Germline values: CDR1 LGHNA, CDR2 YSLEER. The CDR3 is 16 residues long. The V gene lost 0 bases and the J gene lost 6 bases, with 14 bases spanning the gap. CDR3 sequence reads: CASSQDRRVEYEKLFF. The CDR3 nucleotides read TGCGCCAGCAGCCAAGATCGGAGGGTCGAGTATGAAAAACTGTTTTTT.

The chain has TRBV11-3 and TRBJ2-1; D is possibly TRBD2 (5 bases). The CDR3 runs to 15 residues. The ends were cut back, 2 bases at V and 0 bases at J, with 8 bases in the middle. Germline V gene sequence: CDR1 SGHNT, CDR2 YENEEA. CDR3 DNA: TGTGCCAGCAGCTTACCGGGGAGCTCCTACAATGAGCAGTTCTTC. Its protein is CASSLPGSSYNEQFF.

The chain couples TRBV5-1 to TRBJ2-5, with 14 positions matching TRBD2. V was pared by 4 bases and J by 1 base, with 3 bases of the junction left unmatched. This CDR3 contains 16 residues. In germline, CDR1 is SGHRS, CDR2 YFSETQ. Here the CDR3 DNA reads TGCGCCAGCAGCAACGGACTAGCGGGGGGCCAAGAGACCCAGTACTTC. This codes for CASSNGLAGGQETQYF. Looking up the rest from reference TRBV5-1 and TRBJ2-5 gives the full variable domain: KAGVTQTPRYLIKTRGQQVTLSCSPISGHRSVSWYQQTPGQGLQFLFEYFSETQRNKGNFPGRFSGRQFSNSRSEMNVSTLELGDSALYLCASSNGLAGGQETQYFGPGTRLLVL.

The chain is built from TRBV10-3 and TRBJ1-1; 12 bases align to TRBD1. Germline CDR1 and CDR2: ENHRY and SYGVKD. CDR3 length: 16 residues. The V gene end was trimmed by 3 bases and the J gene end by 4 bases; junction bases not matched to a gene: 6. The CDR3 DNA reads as TGTGCCATCAGTGATTTGGGACAGGGGGCTTTCACTGAAGCTTTCTTT. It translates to CAISDLGQGAFTEAFF.

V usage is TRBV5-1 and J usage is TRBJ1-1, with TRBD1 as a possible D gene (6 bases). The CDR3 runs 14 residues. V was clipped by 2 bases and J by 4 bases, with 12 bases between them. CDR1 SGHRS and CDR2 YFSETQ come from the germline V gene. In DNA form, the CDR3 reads TGCGCCAGCAGCTTTGGGGGCGGGAGCACTGAAGCTTTCTTT. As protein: CASSFGGGSTEAFF.

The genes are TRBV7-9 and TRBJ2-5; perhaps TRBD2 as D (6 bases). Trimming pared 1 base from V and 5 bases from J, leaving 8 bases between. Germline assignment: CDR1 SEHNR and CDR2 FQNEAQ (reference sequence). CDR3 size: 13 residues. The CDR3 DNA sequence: TGTGCCAGCAGCTTAGGGGGGGTCGAGACCCAGTACTTC. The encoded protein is CASSLGGVETQYF.

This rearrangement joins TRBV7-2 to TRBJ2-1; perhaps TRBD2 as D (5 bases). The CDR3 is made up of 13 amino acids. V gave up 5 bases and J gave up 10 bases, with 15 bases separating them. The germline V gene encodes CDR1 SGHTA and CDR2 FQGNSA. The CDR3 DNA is TGTGCCAGCAGCGCGAGAGGCGGGTTGGAGCAGTTCTTC. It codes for CASSARGGLEQFF.

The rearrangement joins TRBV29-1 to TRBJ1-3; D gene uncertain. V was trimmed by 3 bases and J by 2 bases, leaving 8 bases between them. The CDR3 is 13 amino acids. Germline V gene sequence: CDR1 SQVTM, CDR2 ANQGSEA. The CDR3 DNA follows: TGCAGCGTTGAGGAGGGAGCTGGAAACACCATATATTTT. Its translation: CSVEEGAGNTIYF.